The rows below give T cell receptor beta chains drawn from one sample of a study of cytomegalovirus exposure and HLA in healthy donors. Repertoires were generated with immunoSEQ multiplex PCR, while TCRdb's copy carries only in-frame clones and drops some. The repertoire consists of around 170,000 clones, with approximately 83% occurring once and the leading ten covering 1.5% to 1.7%. Sequences were obtained from PBMCs. These receptors originate from a young woman in good health and CMV-seronegative. The CDR3 runs from the conserved cysteine through the conserved F or W. The order of the fields is D gene, clone size, J gene, V gene, CDR3 DNA, CDR3 protein. A D gene is named only where the DNA matches it firmly. Size is stated for part of the rows, as once, few or many counts, or as a class when the clone is expanded.

TRBD2,NA,TRBJ2-1,TRBV7-8,TGTGCCAGCAGCTTAAGCCTAGCGGGGGGGCCAGGTTTGAATGAGCAGTTCTTC,CASSLSLAGGPGLNEQFF
TRBD1,NA,TRBJ2-7,TRBV30,TGTGCCTGGAGTGGACAGGGGGCAAAGGAGCAGTACTTC,CAWSGQGAKEQYF
NA,NA,TRBJ2-1,TRBV4-1,TGCGCCAGCAGCCAAGATGCCCCCGGCGGCAATGAGCAGTTCTTC,CASSQDAPGGNEQFF
NA,NA,TRBJ1-2,TRBV19,TGTGCCAGTAGTAAGACAGGACGGAGCTATGGCTACACCTTC,CASSKTGRSYGYTF
NA,few,TRBJ2-2,TRBV6-4,TGTGCCAGCAGTGCCTATACCGACACCGGGGAGCTGTTTTTT,CASSAYTDTGELFF
TRBD1,once,TRBJ2-2,TRBV6-5,TGTGCCAGCAGTTACTCTGGGACAGGGGTAACCGGGGAGCTGTTTTTT,CASSYSGTGVTGELFF
TRBD1,NA,TRBJ1-4,TRBV30,TGTGCCTGGAAAACCTGGACAGGGGTATCGTCAACTAATGAAAAACTGTTTTTT,CAWKTWTGVSSTNEKLFF
TRBD1,NA,TRBJ2-6,TRBV10-3,TGTGCCATCAGTGAGTTCGGGACAGGGGTCCGGGGGGCCAACGTCCTGACTTTC,CAISEFGTGVRGANVLTF
TRBD1,NA,TRBJ1-2,TRBV7-9,TGTGCCAGCAGCCAAAATCTCTATACAGGGGATGGCTACACCTTC,CASSQNLYTGDGYTF
TRBD1,NA,TRBJ1-5,TRBV28,TGTGCCACCCGGGGACAGGGAAATCAGCCCCAGCATTTT,CATRGQGNQPQHF
NA,NA,TRBJ1-2,TRBV6-1,TGTGCCACCTCCCCGGGGGTGTCGAACTATGGCTACACCTTC,CATSPGVSNYGYTF
NA,once,TRBJ1-1,TRBV28,TGTGCCAGCAGGGGGGGGAACACTGAAGCTTTCTTT,CASRGGNTEAFF
NA,NA,TRBJ1-6,TRBV30,TGTGCCTGGAGGGCCGGGTTCGTCCTCCACTTT,CAWRAGFVLHF
NA,few,TRBJ1-2,TRBV5-5,TGTGCCAGCAGCCCCCGGACAGCTTACTATGGCTACACCTTC,CASSPRTAYYGYTF
TRBD1,few,TRBJ1-4,TRBV19,TGTGCCAGTAGTGACGTAGACAGGGGGCTGTTTTGGGAAAAACTGTTTTTT,CASSDVDRGLFWEKLFF
TRBD1,once,TRBJ2-7,TRBV5-1,TGCGCCAGCAGCCCTCAATCCGGGACAGGGACTTACGAGCAGTACTTC,CASSPQSGTGTYEQYF
NA,NA,TRBJ1-5,TRBV30,TGTGCCTGGAGTCCTACCCGGGGTGCGTATAGCAATCAGCCCCAGCATTTT,CAWSPTRGAYSNQPQHF
TRBD1,NA,TRBJ2-7,TRBV30,TGTGCCTGGAGGGGGGGACCAGGGGGCAAGCAGTACTTC,CAWRGGPGGKQYF
NA,once,TRBJ2-2,TRBV2,TGTGCCAGCAGTGAAATAACAGGGCTGGCGGGGGAGCTGTTTTTT,CASSEITGLAGELFF
TRBD2,NA,TRBJ2-3,TRBV7-2,TGTGCCAGCAGCCCGAGCGGGGGGAAAACAGATACGCAGTATTTT,CASSPSGGKTDTQYF
TRBD1,NA,TRBJ1-2,TRBV5-4,TGTGCCAGCAGCTTGCCAGGGGGGGGCTACACCTTC,CASSLPGGGYTF
NA,NA,TRBJ2-7,TRBV2,TGTGCCAGCAGTTATATAGCGTCCTACGAGCAGTACTTC,CASSYIASYEQYF
NA,NA,TRBJ2-2,TRBV10-3,TGTGCCATCAGCGGGACAAACACCGGGGAGCTGTTTTTT,CAISGTNTGELFF
TRBD1,NA,TRBJ1-1,TRBV18,TGTGCCAGCTCACCCCGGACAGGGTCGAGGACTGAAGCTTTCTTT,CASSPRTGSRTEAFF
TRBD2,NA,TRBJ2-1,TRBV11-2,TGTGCCAGCAGCTTAACTAGCGGCCCCCATGAGCAGTTCTTC,CASSLTSGPHEQFF
NA,NA,TRBJ1-6,TRBV9,TGTGCCAGCAGCGTACTTGAGGACAGCCCCTATAATTCACCCCTCCACTTT,CASSVLEDSPYNSPLHF
TRBD1,NA,TRBJ2-5,TRBV13,TGTGCCAGCGGACCGGGACAGGGCCCTCCAGGGACCCAGTACTTC,CASGPGQGPPGTQYF
NA,NA,TRBJ2-7,TRBV5-6,TGTGCCAGCAGCTTGTCCGGGGACGAGCAGTACTTC,CASSLSGDEQYF
TRBD1,NA,TRBJ2-7,TRBV6-6,TGTGCCAGCAGGAGCAAAATCGGGACAGAGTCCTACGAGCAGTACTTC,CASRSKIGTESYEQYF
NA,NA,TRBJ2-7,TRBV5-5,TGTGCCAGCAGCTTGGCCGGGGGTTCAACCTACGAGCAGTACTTC,CASSLAGGSTYEQYF
TRBD2,NA,TRBJ2-5,TRBV27,TGTGCCAGCAGTTTCAGCGGGGGTCCCCGGAAGACCCAGTACTTC,CASSFSGGPRKTQYF
TRBD1,NA,TRBJ1-6,TRBV14,TGTGCCAGCAGCCAGTATACCGGGACAGCCTATAATTCACCCCTCCACTTT,CASSQYTGTAYNSPLHF
NA,NA,TRBJ1-3,TRBV30,TGTGCCTGGAGTGTACTGGGTTCTGCAGGGCCTGGAAACACCATATATTTT,CAWSVLGSAGPGNTIYF
NA,NA,TRBJ1-4,TRBV19,TGTGCCAGTAGTTTCCACGGCCGGGATCTCTACTTAACTATGTTTTTT,CASSFHGRDLYLTMFF
NA,NA,TRBJ1-2,TRBV28,TGTGCCAGCAGTTTAGGGGGGGGCGCGAAAGGCTACACCTTC,CASSLGGGAKGYTF
NA,NA,TRBJ1-2,TRBV11-2,TGTGCCAGCAGCTTGATGACACGGGGCTACACCTTC,CASSLMTRGYTF
NA,few,TRBJ1-1,TRBV6-1,TGTGCCAGCAGTAAAGGGGCGGGAGCTTTCTTT,CASSKGAGAFF
TRBD1,few,TRBJ1-5,TRBV27,TGTGCCAGCAGCCTGAACAGGGGGCTGAATCAGCCCCAGCATTTT,CASSLNRGLNQPQHF
TRBD1,NA,TRBJ2-3,TRBV6-6,TGTGCCAGCAGCCCTACCCAGGGGGCGGGAGATACGCAGTATTTT,CASSPTQGAGDTQYF
TRBD1,NA,TRBJ1-2,TRBV14,TGTGCCAGCAGCCAGGAACGAGAGGGGGCGAGGACCTTC,CASSQEREGARTF